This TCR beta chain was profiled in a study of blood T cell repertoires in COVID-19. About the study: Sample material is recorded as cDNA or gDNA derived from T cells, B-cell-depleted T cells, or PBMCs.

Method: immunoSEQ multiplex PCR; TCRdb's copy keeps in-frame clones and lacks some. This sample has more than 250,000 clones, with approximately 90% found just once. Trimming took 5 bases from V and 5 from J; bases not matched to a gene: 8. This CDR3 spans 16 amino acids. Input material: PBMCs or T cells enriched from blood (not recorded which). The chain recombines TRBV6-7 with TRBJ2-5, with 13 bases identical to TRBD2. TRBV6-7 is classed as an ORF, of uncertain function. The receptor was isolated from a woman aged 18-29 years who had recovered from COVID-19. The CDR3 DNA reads TGTGCCAGCAGTCAAAGACTAGCGGGGGGCAAGGAGACCCAGTACTTC. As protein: CASSQRLAGGKETQYF.